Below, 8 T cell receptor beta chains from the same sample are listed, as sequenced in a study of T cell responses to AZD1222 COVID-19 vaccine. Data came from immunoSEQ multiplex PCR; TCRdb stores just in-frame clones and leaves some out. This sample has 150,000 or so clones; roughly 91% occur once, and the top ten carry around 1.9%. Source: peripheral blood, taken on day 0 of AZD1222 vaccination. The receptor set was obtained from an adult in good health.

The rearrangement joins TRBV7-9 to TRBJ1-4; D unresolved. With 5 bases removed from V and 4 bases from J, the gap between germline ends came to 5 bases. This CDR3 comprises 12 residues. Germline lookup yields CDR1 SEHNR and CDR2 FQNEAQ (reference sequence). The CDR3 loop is CASSRDNEKLFF. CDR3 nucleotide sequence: TGTGCCAGCAGCCGAGATAATGAAAAACTGTTTTTT.

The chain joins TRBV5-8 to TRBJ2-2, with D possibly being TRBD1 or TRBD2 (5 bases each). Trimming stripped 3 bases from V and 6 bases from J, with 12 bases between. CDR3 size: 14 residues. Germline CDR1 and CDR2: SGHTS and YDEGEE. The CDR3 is CASSSGWGSGELFF. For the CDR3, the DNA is TGTGCCAGCAGCTCCGGGTGGGGGTCCGGGGAGCTGTTTTTT.

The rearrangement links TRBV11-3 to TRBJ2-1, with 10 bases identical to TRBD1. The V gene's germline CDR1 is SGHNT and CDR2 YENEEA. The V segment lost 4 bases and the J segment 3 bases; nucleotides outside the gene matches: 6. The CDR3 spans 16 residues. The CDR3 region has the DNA TGTGCCAGCAGCTACAGCCGGGACAGGGGCTACAATGAGCAGTTCTTC. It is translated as CASSYSRDRGYNEQFF.

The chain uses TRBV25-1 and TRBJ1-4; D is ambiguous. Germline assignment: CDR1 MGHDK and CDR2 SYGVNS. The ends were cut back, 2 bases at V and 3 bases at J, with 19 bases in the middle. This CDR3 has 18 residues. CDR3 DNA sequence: TGTGCCAGCAGTGAAGTTCCCGGTTCGGCCGGGCCTAATGAAAAACTGTTTTTT. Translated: CASSEVPGSAGPNEKLFF.

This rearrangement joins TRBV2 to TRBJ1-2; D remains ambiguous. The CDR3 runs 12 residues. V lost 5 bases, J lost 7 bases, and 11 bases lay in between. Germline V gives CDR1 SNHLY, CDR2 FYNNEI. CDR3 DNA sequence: TGTGCCAGCAGTTCAGGATTTGCTGGCTACACCTTC. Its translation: CASSSGFAGYTF.

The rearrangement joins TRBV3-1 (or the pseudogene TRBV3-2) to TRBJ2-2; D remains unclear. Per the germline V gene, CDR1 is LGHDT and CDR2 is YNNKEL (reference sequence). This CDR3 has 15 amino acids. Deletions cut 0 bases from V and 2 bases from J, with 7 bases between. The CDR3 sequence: CASSQDASNTGELFF. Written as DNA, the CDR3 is TGTGCCAGCAGCCAAGATGCAAGCAACACCGGGGAGCTGTTTTTT.

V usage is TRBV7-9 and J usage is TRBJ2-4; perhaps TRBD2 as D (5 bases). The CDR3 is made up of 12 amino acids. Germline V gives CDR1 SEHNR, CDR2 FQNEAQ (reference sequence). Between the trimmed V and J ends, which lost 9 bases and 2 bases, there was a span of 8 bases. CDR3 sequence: CASRGTKNIQYF. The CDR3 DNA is TGTGCCAGTCGGGGTACCAAAAACATTCAGTACTTC. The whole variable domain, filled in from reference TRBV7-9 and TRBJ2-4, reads DTGVSQNPRHKITKRGQNVTFRCDPISEHNRLYWYRQTLGQGPEFLTYFQNEAQLEKSRLLSDRFSAERPKGSFSTLEIQRTEQGDSAMYLCASRGTKNIQYFGAGTRLSVL.

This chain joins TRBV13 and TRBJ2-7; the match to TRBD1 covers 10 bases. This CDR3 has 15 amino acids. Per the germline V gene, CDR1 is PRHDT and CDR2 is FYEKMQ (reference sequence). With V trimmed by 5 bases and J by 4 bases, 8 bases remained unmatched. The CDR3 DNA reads TGTGCCAGCAGCAGTAAGCCGGGACAGGGGTACGAGCAGTACTTC. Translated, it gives CASSSKPGQGYEQYF.